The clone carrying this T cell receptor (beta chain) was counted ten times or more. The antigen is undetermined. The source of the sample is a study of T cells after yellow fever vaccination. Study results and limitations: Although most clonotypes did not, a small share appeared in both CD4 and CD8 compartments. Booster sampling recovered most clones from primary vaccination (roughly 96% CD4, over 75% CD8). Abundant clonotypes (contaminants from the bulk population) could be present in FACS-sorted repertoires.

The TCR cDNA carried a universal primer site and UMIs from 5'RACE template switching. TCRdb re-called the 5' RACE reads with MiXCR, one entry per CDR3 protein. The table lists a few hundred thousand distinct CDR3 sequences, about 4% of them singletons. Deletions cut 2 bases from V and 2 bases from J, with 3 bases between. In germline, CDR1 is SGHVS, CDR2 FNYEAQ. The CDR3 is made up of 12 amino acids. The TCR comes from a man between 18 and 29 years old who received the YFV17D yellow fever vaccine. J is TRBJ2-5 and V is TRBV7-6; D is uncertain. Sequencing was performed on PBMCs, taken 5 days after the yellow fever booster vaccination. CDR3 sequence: CASSLPQETQYF. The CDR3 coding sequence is TGTGCCAGCAGCTTACCACAAGAGACCCAGTACTTC.